The present T cell receptor (beta chain) was sequenced within a study of cytomegalovirus exposure and HLA in healthy donors. General study points: A later analysis associated 15,000 or so TCR beta sequences with HLA alleles at a 0.05 false discovery rate. A cluster of highly shared sequence variants was likely a sequencing artifact. Later on, an analysis showed TCR association rates differing by HLA locus, with DRB1 the most and HLA-C the fewest.

In germline, CDR1 is MNHNS, CDR2 SASEGT. Between the trimmed V and J ends, which lost 3 bases and 6 bases, there was a span of 8 bases. This CDR3 has 12 amino acids. The PCR employed 60 Vbeta primers together with 13 Jbeta primers. Authors' processing steps: In a later analysis, the count reached 80 million or so unique TCR beta chains, with about 10 million shared. Sequenced by immunoSEQ multiplex PCR; TCRdb stores in-frame clones only, minus some. V, J and clone size derive from that table, while D and trimming were established from the DNA sequence. The sample carries 160,000 or so clones, around 70% recorded once. A word on this clone: Its antigen is currently unknown.

The source of this sequence is a man aged 18 to 30 in good health and CMV-seropositive. The chain employs TRBV6-1 and TRBJ1-2, with D possibly being TRBD1 (5 bases). The sample was PBMCs. CDR3 region: CASSEGGDGYTF. The DNA for the CDR3 is TGTGCCAGCAGTGAGGGAGGGGATGGCTACACCTTC.